This paragraph covers one TCR beta chain sequence. The antigen is not known. Germline CDR1 reads SGHTA; CDR2 reads FQGNSA. This CDR3 has 16 residues. The trim removed 1 base at V and 5 bases at J, leaving 9 bases unmatched. TEMRA cells were enriched by FACS, and CD4+ and CD8+ T cells were negatively isolated. The source of the sample is a study of CD8 T cells in Susac syndrome. About the study: At the time their blood was drawn, patients with Susac syndrome were either therapy-naive, on corticosteroids (with some of them also receiving intravenous immunoglobulin), or on intravenous immunoglobulin alone. Study observations and caveats: The study's TCR sequencing and HLA analysis drew on a certain number of individuals. That number was acknowledged as relatively small.

RNA in amounts of roughly 0.5 to 1 ug was reverse transcribed with random hexamers. Across 54 Vbeta and 13 Jbeta, TCR beta CDR3 was amplified with immunoSEQ multiplex PCR. In TCRdb, the immunoSEQ multiplex PCR reads were re-called with MiXCR into one record per CDR3 protein. The sample carries roughly 200,000 distinct CDR3 sequences, around nine tenths recorded once. V and J are TRBV7-2 and TRBJ2-5; 8 bases fit TRBD2. This sequence was found in a human donor with Susac syndrome. The sample taken for sequencing was CD4+ T cells from PBMCs. The CDR3 bases are TGTGCCAGCAGCTTAGAGGGTAGCGGGGCGTTTGAGACCCAGTACTTC. It is translated as CASSLEGSGAFETQYF.